Shown below are 31 T cell receptor beta chains from a single sample sequenced in a study of shared clonotypes between healthy human individuals. Generated by immunoSEQ multiplex PCR, the TCRdb table keeps only in-frame clones and is missing some. Here the sample spans about 470,000 clones, about 85% being singletons. Sequencing was performed on PBMCs. These receptors came from a woman in her thirties or forties in good health. Some clones in this sample may be carry-over from other donors' samples.

The genes are TRBV6-1 and TRBJ2-2; 11 nucleotides align to TRBD1. Trimming at V came to 6 bases and at J to 7 bases, leaving 7 bases not matched to a gene. CDR1 is MNHNS, CDR2 SASEGT, per germline. The CDR3 loop spans 15 amino acids. The CDR3, as DNA: TGTGCCAGCAGCAAAGGACAGGGGGCTGTCGGGGAGCTGTTTTTT. Translation gives CASSKGQGAVGELFF.

J is TRBJ2-1 and V is TRBV7-9; 7 bases line up with TRBD2. The junction had 8 bases not matched to a gene; V was cut back by 5 bases and J by 4 bases. The CDR3 extends over 15 amino acids. Per germline, CDR1 SEHNR and CDR2 FQNEAQ (reference sequence). CDR3 residues: CASSSGRGPYNEQFF. CDR3 bases: TGTGCCAGCAGCAGTGGGAGGGGTCCTTACAATGAGCAGTTCTTC.

The chain is built from TRBV29-1 and TRBJ2-7; D may be TRBD1 (5 bases). The CDR3 has 15 amino acids. Trimming pared 7 bases from V and 3 bases from J, leaving 22 bases between. Germline V gives CDR1 SQVTM, CDR2 ANQGSEA. The DNA of the CDR3 is TGCAGCGCCCTCGCGTCGGCAGGGTCAGTCTACGAGCAGTACTTC. This codes for CSALASAGSVYEQYF.

V usage is TRBV5-3 and J usage is TRBJ2-1; D is perhaps TRBD1 or TRBD2 (5 bases each). TRBV5-3 is an open reading frame whose function is uncertain. Trimming removed 2 bases from V and 2 bases from J, with 14 bases in between. The CDR3 sequence is 16 residues long. CDR3 sequence: CARSFGADEAYNEQFF. The CDR3 DNA follows: TGTGCCAGAAGCTTCGGGGCGGACGAGGCCTACAATGAGCAGTTCTTC.

This chain connects TRBV6-1 to TRBJ1-4, with D possibly being TRBD1 (6 bases). Trimming cost V 2 bases and J 6 bases, with 13 bases left between them. This CDR3 has 15 residues. Germline CDR1 and CDR2: MNHNS and SASEGT. CDR3: CASSEIAGVDEKLFF. DNA of the CDR3: TGTGCCAGCAGTGAAATTGCAGGGGTTGATGAAAAACTGTTTTTT.

CDR3 coding DNA: TGTGCCAGCAGTTTGCAGGTAGAGACGCAGTATTTT. It specifies CASSLQVETQYF. J is TRBJ2-3 and V is TRBV7-9, with D unclear. CDR1 is SEHNR and CDR2 is FQNEAQ in the germline V gene (reference sequence). This CDR3 comprises 12 residues. V was clipped by 6 bases and J by 9 bases, with 13 bases between them. The whole variable domain, filled in from reference TRBV7-9 and TRBJ2-3, reads DTGVSQNPRHKITKRGQNVTFRCDPISEHNRLYWYRQTLGQGPEFLTYFQNEAQLEKSRLLSDRFSAERPKGSFSTLEIQRTEQGDSAMYLCASSLQVETQYFGPGTRLTVL.

The chain joins TRBV10-3 to TRBJ2-7; 11 bases line up with TRBD1. Germline V gives CDR1 ENHRY, CDR2 SYGVKD. Germline trimming cut 5 bases from V and 6 bases from J; bases unmatched to any gene: 9. CDR3 size: 15 residues. The CDR3 protein is CAISPGQGAPGEQYF. The CDR3 bases are TGTGCCATCAGTCCCGGACAGGGGGCACCTGGCGAGCAGTACTTC.

The chain carries TRBV15 and TRBJ2-3, with D unclear. V lost 0 bases to trimming and J lost 3 bases, with 7 bases between them. There are 14 residues in the CDR3. CDR1 LNHNV and CDR2 YYDKDF come from the germline V gene (reference sequence). CDR3 DNA sequence: TGTGCCACCAGCAGAGATATGGGGACAGATACGCAGTATTTT. Translating gives CATSRDMGTDTQYF.

The chain combines TRBV5-1 with TRBJ2-7; TRBD2 matches at 7 bases. J gave up 4 bases and V 0 bases, and 10 bases lay outside the gene matches. This CDR3 is built from 16 residues. CDR1 is SGHRS, CDR2 YFSETQ, per germline. CDR3 in DNA: TGCGCCAGCAGCTTGGGGCTAGCGGTGCTCGGGTACGAGCAGTACTTC. Translated: CASSLGLAVLGYEQYF.

This clone has a single count. The chain is built from TRBV27 and TRBJ1-2, with D hard to call. Germline V CDR1 and CDR2: MNHEY, SMNVEV (reference sequence). The V and J ends lost 4 bases and 4 bases respectively, with 13 bases between them. The CDR3 is 14 amino acids. CDR3 sequence reads: CASSYQEGSYGYTF. CDR3 nucleotides: TGTGCCAGCAGTTATCAGGAGGGCTCCTATGGCTACACCTTC.

This rearrangement joins TRBV11-2 to TRBJ1-6; D gene uncertain. This CDR3 region has 12 residues. Germline V CDR1 and CDR2: SGHAT, FQNNGV. V shed 5 bases and J shed 6 bases, with 5 bases lying between them. The chain's CDR3 is CASSRSNSPLHF. For the CDR3, the DNA is TGTGCCAGCAGCCGGAGTAATTCACCCCTCCACTTT.

The chain employs TRBV18 and TRBJ1-5; D not resolved. CDR1 and CDR2 from the germline V gene are KGHSH and LQKENI. The ends were cut back, 6 bases at V and 0 bases at J, with 15 bases in the middle. This CDR3 has 16 residues. The CDR3 sequence: CASSHAGKGSNQPQHF. CDR3 in DNA: TGTGCCAGCTCGCATGCCGGGAAGGGTAGCAATCAGCCCCAGCATTTT.

The table lists this clone with a few counts. The CDR3 region has the DNA TGTGCCTGGAGCGATGGAGCTACCCAGGCCCAGTACTTC. Encoded protein: CAWSDGATQAQYF. The gene calls are TRBV30 and TRBJ2-5; D unclear. The CDR3 length is 13 residues. With 3 bases removed from V and 9 bases from J, the gap between germline ends came to 17 bases. Germline-derived CDR1 and CDR2 are GTSNPN and SVGIG (reference sequence).

As concerns this clone: A much larger clone differs from this one at a single base, so this may be a read error. The same CDR3 also results from other DNA sequences found in this sample. The chain combines TRBV7-3 with TRBJ1-1; D perhaps matches TRBD1 (6 bases). V was cut by 4 bases and J by 1 base, with 7 bases left in between. This CDR3 contains 13 residues. Per germline, CDR1 SGHTA and CDR2 FQGTGA. CDR3 nucleotide sequence: TGTGCCAGCAGCTCGACAGGGAACACTGAAGCTTTCTTT. Protein sequence: CASSSTGNTEAFF.

Only one count was recorded for this clone. This chain uses TRBV5-4 with TRBJ2-7, with 7 bases matching TRBD2. The CDR3 spans 16 residues. CDR1 is SGHNT, CDR2 YYREEE, per germline (reference sequence). J gave up 3 bases and V 4 bases, and 13 bases lay outside the gene matches. CDR3 sequence (DNA): TGTGCCAGCAGCCGGGAGGCAACGGGTGGTGACTACGAGCAGTACTTC. It encodes CASSREATGGDYEQYF.

This chain uses TRBV6-1 with TRBJ2-7, with 8 bases that match TRBD1. The V segment lost 4 bases and the J segment 6 bases; nucleotides outside the gene matches: 5. Germline V gene lookup returns CDR1 MNHNS and CDR2 SASEGT. This CDR3 has 13 residues. CDR3 DNA: TGTGCCAGCAGTGTGGACAGGGTAGGCGAGCAGTACTTC. It yields the protein CASSVDRVGEQYF.

V is TRBV2 and J is TRBJ2-2, with 12 bases matching TRBD2. The CDR3 has 15 residues. Germline trimming cut 8 bases from V and 1 base from J; bases unmatched to any gene: 2. Germline V gene data show CDR1 as SNHLY and CDR2 as FYNNEI. The CDR3 protein is CASGGLAGNTGELFF. The CDR3 bases are TGTGCCAGCGGGGGACTAGCGGGGAACACCGGGGAGCTGTTTTTT.

The J gene is TRBJ2-1, the V gene TRBV11-2; D ambiguous. CDR1 SGHAT and CDR2 FQNNGV come from the germline V gene. With 0 bases removed from V and 6 bases from J, the gap between germline ends came to 6 bases. This CDR3 has 13 amino acids. As DNA, the CDR3 is TGTGCCAGCAGCTTAGATCAAGTCAATGAGCAGTTCTTC. This codes for CASSLDQVNEQFF.

The gene calls are TRBV19 and TRBJ2-7; 8 bases are a match to TRBD2. The CDR3 has 13 amino acids. Germline V gene lookup returns CDR1 LNHDA and CDR2 SQIVND (reference sequence). The CDR3 nucleotides read TGTGCTTCAGGAGCGGGAGACGCCTACGAGCAGTACTTC. It translates to CASGAGDAYEQYF.

This clone was counted once. The chain combines TRBV28 with TRBJ2-7; 14 bases fit TRBD2. There are 16 residues in the CDR3. Germline CDR1 and CDR2: MDHEN and SYDVKM. Losses at the gene ends were 5 bases for V and 7 bases for J; bases not matched to a gene: 10. DNA for the CDR3: TGTGCCAGCAGTCTCGCGGGACTAGCGGGGGCCGGGGAGCAGTACTTC. It codes for CASSLAGLAGAGEQYF.

The chain uses TRBV14 and TRBJ2-1; 10 nucleotides line up with TRBD2. There are 12 residues in the CDR3. Germline V lookup: CDR1 SGHDN, CDR2 FVKESK. After removal of 4 bases from V and 12 bases from J, the junction contained 3 bases not matched to a gene. The CDR3, as DNA: TGTGCCAGCAGCCGGACTAGCGGAAGGCAGTTCTTC. Amino acid sequence: CASSRTSGRQFF.

This clone was detected a few times. The rearrangement links TRBV19 to TRBJ1-2, with D perhaps matching TRBD1 (5 bases). CDR3 length: 13 residues. With 5 bases removed from V and 4 bases from J, the gap between germline ends came to 11 bases. CDR1 and CDR2 from the germline V gene are LNHDA and SQIVND (reference sequence). The CDR3 sequence is CASSGLGLYGYTF. DNA of the CDR3: TGTGCCAGTAGTGGCCTGGGACTCTATGGCTACACCTTC.

V gene TRBV7-6 combines with J gene TRBJ2-7; D might be TRBD2 (6 bases). This CDR3 is 16 amino acids long. Trimming cost V 5 bases and J 0 bases, with 17 bases left between them. Looked up from germline, CDR1 is SGHVS and CDR2 is FNYEAQ. The CDR3 here is CASSNVLGGSSYEQYF. DNA for the CDR3: TGTGCCAGCAGCAACGTCCTTGGGGGGAGCTCCTACGAGCAGTACTTC. The full variable domain, completed using reference TRBV7-6 and TRBJ2-7, is GAGVSQSPRYKVTKRGQDVALRCDPISGHVSLYWYRQALGQGPEFLTYFNYEAQQDKSGLPNDRFSAERPEGSISTLTIQRTEQRDSAMYRCASSNVLGGSSYEQYFGPGTRLTVT.

The CDR3 bases are TGTGCCAGCATGGAGACTAGCGGGAGGGCTGATGAGCAGTTCTTC. Translating gives CASMETSGRADEQFF. V usage is TRBV28 and J usage is TRBJ2-1; 14 bases line up with TRBD2. Trimming cost V 7 bases and J 8 bases; bases outside gene matches: 7. CDR3 length equals 15 residues. Germline loops: CDR1 MDHEN, CDR2 SYDVKM. The entire variable domain, with the rest obtained from reference TRBV28 and TRBJ2-1, is as follows: DVKVTQSSRYLVKRTGEKVFLECVQDMDHENMFWYRQDPGLGLRLIYFSYDVKMKEKGDIPEGYSVSREKKERFSLILESASTNQTSMYLCASMETSGRADEQFFGPGTRLTVL.

V usage is TRBV4-1 and J usage is TRBJ2-3; 8 bases line up with TRBD2. The trim removed 1 base at V and 7 bases at J, leaving 13 bases unmatched. The CDR3 is made up of 17 amino acids. Germline values: CDR1 MGHRA, CDR2 YSYEKL. The CDR3 loop is CASSQGLAGPALYTQYF. The CDR3 bases are TGCGCCAGCAGCCAAGGGCTAGCGGGCCCTGCCCTGTATACGCAGTATTTT.

This clone was seen once. This sequence joins TRBV7-2 and TRBJ2-3, with D unclear. This CDR3 region has 15 residues. V shed 0 bases and J shed 1 base, with 8 bases lying between them. Germline values: CDR1 SGHTA, CDR2 FQGNSA. CDR3 bases: TGTGCCAGCAGCTTAGCGGTCCCTCGCACAGATACGCAGTATTTT. This sequence encodes CASSLAVPRTDTQYF.

This clone has just a few counts. V usage is TRBV7-9 and J usage is TRBJ2-7; D uncertain. CDR1 SEHNR and CDR2 FQNEAQ come from the germline V gene (reference sequence). The CDR3 is made up of 12 amino acids. Trimming took off 4 bases at V and 7 bases at J, with 11 bases between the two ends. The CDR3 loop is CASSSPLGEQYF. DNA for the CDR3: TGTGCCAGCAGCTCCCCTCTCGGTGAGCAGTACTTC.

V gene TRBV5-1 combines with J gene TRBJ2-7; no clear D. Trimming took off 0 bases at V and 0 bases at J, with 16 bases between the two ends. The CDR3 length is 17 residues. Germline V lookup: CDR1 SGHRS, CDR2 YFSETQ. The CDR3 sequence is CASSLEPRTLISYEQYF. CDR3 nucleotides: TGCGCCAGCAGCTTGGAACCCAGGACCCTTATCTCCTACGAGCAGTACTTC.

The chain has TRBV5-1 and TRBJ2-5; a possible D gene is TRBD1 (6 bases). V lost 0 bases to trimming and J lost 4 bases, with 13 bases between them. CDR3 length: 15 amino acids. Germline V gene lookup returns CDR1 SGHRS and CDR2 YFSETQ. This CDR3 reads CASSLEGRDIETQYF. The CDR3 region has the DNA TGCGCCAGCAGCTTGGAAGGCCGGGACATAGAGACCCAGTACTTC.

About this clone itself: At one end the junction does not follow the germline gene, possibly because of a read error. The CDR3 sequence is CASSPRTGCFF. The DNA for the CDR3 is TGTGCCAGCAGCCCCAGGACAGGTTGCTTCTTC. The chain uses TRBV9 and TRBJ2-7; 7 nucleotides line up with TRBD1. This CDR3 is built from 11 residues. Per the germline V gene, CDR1 is SGDLS and CDR2 is YYNGEE. Supplemented by reference TRBV9 and TRBJ2-7, the full variable domain reads DSGVTQTPKHLITATGQRVTLRCSPRSGDLSVYWYQQSLDQGLQFLIQYYNGEERAKGNILERFSAQQFPDLHSELNLSSLELGDSALYFCASSPRTGCFFGPGTRLTVT.

The chain has TRBV29-1 and TRBJ2-5, with TRBD1 matching over 9 bases. The J call could be wrong; TRBJ2-7 is a better fit for the DNA end. CDR1 SQVTM and CDR2 ANQGSEA come from the germline V gene. The CDR3 is 14 residues long. Here the CDR3 reads CSVSILDRGNEQYF. The CDR3 bases are TGCAGCGTTTCAATCCTGGACAGGGGCAACGAGCAGTACTTC.